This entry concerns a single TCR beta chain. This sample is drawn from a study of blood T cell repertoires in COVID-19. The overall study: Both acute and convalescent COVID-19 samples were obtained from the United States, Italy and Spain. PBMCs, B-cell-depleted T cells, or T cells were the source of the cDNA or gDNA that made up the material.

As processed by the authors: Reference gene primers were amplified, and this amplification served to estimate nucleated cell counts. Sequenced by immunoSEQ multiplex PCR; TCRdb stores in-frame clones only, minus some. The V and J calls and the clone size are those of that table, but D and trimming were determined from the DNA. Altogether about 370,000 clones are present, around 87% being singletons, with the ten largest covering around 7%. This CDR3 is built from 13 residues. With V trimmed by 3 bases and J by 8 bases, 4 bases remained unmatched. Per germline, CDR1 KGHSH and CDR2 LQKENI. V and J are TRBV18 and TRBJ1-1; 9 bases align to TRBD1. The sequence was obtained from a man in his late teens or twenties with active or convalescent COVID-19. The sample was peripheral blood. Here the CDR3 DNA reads TGTGCCAGCTCACCTAGGACAGGGGAGGAAGCTTTCTTT. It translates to CASSPRTGEEAFF.